The rows below give T cell receptor beta chains drawn from one sample of a study. TCRdb reanalysed the RT-PCR reads using MiXCR and keeps one entry per CDR3 protein. The sample yields almost 700,000 distinct CDR3 sequences, over 12% seen once. Material: memory CD4+ T cells from blood. Receptor source: a female donor in good health, serving as a healthy control. CDR3s include the opening cysteine and the closing phenylalanine or tryptophan. The D gene is left open where the match is weak. Some rows have no size entry. The others give once, few or many, or a class for an expanded clone.

d_call: NA
clone_size: few
v_call: TRBV7-2
j_call: TRBJ1-1
cdr3_nt: TGTGCCAGCAGACAGGGTTGGTCTGAAGCTTTCTTT
cdr3_aa: CASRQGWSEAFF

d_call: NA
clone_size: NA
v_call: TRBV28
j_call: TRBJ1-1
cdr3_nt: TGCGCTGTGAGGGAAGTAGAGAACACTGAAGCTTTCTTT
cdr3_aa: CAVREVENTEAFF

d_call: TRBD1
clone_size: many
v_call: TRBV10-2
j_call: TRBJ1-2
cdr3_nt: TGCGCCAGCAGTCTCACAGGGGAATATGGCTACACCTTC
cdr3_aa: CASSLTGEYGYTF

d_call: NA
clone_size: few
v_call: TRBV20-1
j_call: TRBJ2-5
cdr3_nt: TGCAGTGCTTACGACCTGAGGGGTACCCAAGAGACCCAGTACTTC
cdr3_aa: CSAYDLRGTQETQYF

d_call: TRBD1
clone_size: NA
v_call: TRBV28
j_call: TRBJ2-1
cdr3_nt: TGTGCCAGCAGCCGGGACAGGGCTGAGCAGTTCTTC
cdr3_aa: CASSRDRAEQFF

d_call: TRBD2
clone_size: many
v_call: TRBV29-1
j_call: TRBJ2-7
cdr3_nt: TGCAGCGCCAGCCTCCTTAGCGGGAGCCAGGACGAGCAGTACTTC
cdr3_aa: CSASLLSGSQDEQYF

d_call: NA
clone_size: NA
v_call: TRBV4-3
j_call: TRBJ1-6
cdr3_nt: TGCGCCAGCAGCCGCACCGGGACGGATAATTCACCCCTCCACTTT
cdr3_aa: CASSRTGTDNSPLHF

d_call: NA
clone_size: NA
v_call: TRBV5-6
j_call: TRBJ1-3
cdr3_nt: TGTGCCAGCAGTTACGGACCTCCCCGATGGAACACCATATATTTT
cdr3_aa: CASSYGPPRWNTIYF

d_call: TRBD2
clone_size: NA
v_call: TRBV5-5
j_call: TRBJ2-5
cdr3_nt: TGTGCCAGCAGCTTACGGACTAGCGGGATTCGGGAAGAGACCCAGTACTTC
cdr3_aa: CASSLRTSGIREETQYF

d_call: TRBD2
clone_size: many
v_call: TRBV5-1
j_call: TRBJ2-1
cdr3_nt: TGCGCCAGCAGCTTGGTAGCGGGAGCATACAATGAGCAGTTCTTC
cdr3_aa: CASSLVAGAYNEQFF

d_call: NA
clone_size: NA
v_call: TRBV6-1
j_call: TRBJ1-4
cdr3_nt: TGTGCCAGCAGTATGCGGACTAATGAAAAACTGTTTTTT
cdr3_aa: CASSMRTNEKLFF

d_call: NA
clone_size: few
v_call: TRBV7-3
j_call: TRBJ2-3
cdr3_nt: TGTGCCAGCAGCTTAAACCGAGTAGGAAATACGCAGTATTTT
cdr3_aa: CASSLNRVGNTQYF

d_call: NA
clone_size: NA
v_call: TRBV20-1
j_call: TRBJ1-5
cdr3_nt: TGCAGTGCTAGAGATCCGGCCGATTATCAGCCCCAGCATTTT
cdr3_aa: CSARDPADYQPQHF

d_call: NA
clone_size: few
v_call: TRBV5-1
j_call: TRBJ2-7
cdr3_nt: TGCGCCAGCAGCTTTGGTCCAGGCCGGGACGAGCAGTACTTC
cdr3_aa: CASSFGPGRDEQYF

d_call: NA
clone_size: NA
v_call: TRBV4-3
j_call: TRBJ1-1
cdr3_nt: TGCGCCAGCAGCCAGCCCCCACGGACTGAAGCTTTCTTT
cdr3_aa: CASSQPPRTEAFF

d_call: TRBD1
clone_size: NA
v_call: TRBV27
j_call: TRBJ2-3
cdr3_nt: TGTGCCAGCAGTTTGCGGTTGAGGGGGCAGGGAGATACGCAGTATTTT
cdr3_aa: CASSLRLRGQGDTQYF

d_call: TRBD2
clone_size: NA
v_call: TRBV20-1
j_call: TRBJ2-1
cdr3_nt: TGCAGTGCTAGGACCCCGCTAGCGGGAGGTTTAGATGAGCAGTTCTTC
cdr3_aa: CSARTPLAGGLDEQFF

d_call: NA
clone_size: NA
v_call: TRBV29-1
j_call: TRBJ2-3
cdr3_nt: TGCAGCGTTACGCAGACGGGAAACACAGATACGCAGTATTTT
cdr3_aa: CSVTQTGNTDTQYF

d_call: TRBD1
clone_size: NA
v_call: TRBV3-1
j_call: TRBJ2-7
cdr3_nt: TGTGCCAGCAGCCTGGGACAGGAGTCCTACGAGCAGTACTTC
cdr3_aa: CASSLGQESYEQYF

d_call: TRBD1
clone_size: few
v_call: TRBV7-3
j_call: TRBJ1-1
cdr3_nt: TGTGCCAGCAGCCCCACAGGGGGTCTCATGAACACTGAAGCTTTCTTT
cdr3_aa: CASSPTGGLMNTEAFF

d_call: NA
clone_size: few
v_call: TRBV7-2
j_call: TRBJ2-3
cdr3_nt: TGTGCCAGCAGAGTACAGGTTTCCACAGATACGCAGTATTTT
cdr3_aa: CASRVQVSTDTQYF

d_call: TRBD2
clone_size: many
v_call: TRBV5-1
j_call: TRBJ2-1
cdr3_nt: TGCGCCAGCAGCTTGGAATCAGGGACTAGCGGTTTGCAGTTCTTC
cdr3_aa: CASSLESGTSGLQFF